This T cell receptor beta chain is drawn from a study of cytotoxic CD8 clonotypes in ibrutinib-treated CLL (dated by TCRdb to 2020 to 2023). Regarding the research as a whole: The cohort had 11 relapsed/refractory and some 15 treatment-naive patients; approximately 18 were IGHV unmutated. Responses were partial in roughly 24 patients and complete in 2; after median about 68 months follow-up, some 15 stayed in remission and roughly twelve progressed. Samples at response were collected after a median of 12 months of treatment, with a range of roughly 6 to 36 months. On average, each sample had approximately 250,000 productive templates and more than 85,000 productive rearrangements. Longitudinal samples were obtainable from about 30% of the 86 participants in the trial. Cryopreserved peripheral blood mononuclear cells were obtained before treatment, at response, and at either sustained remission or disease progression. Patients were still on ibrutinib when every remission and progressive disease sample was collected.

Study-level results and caveats: Sampling times were not matched between patients in sustained remission and patients whose disease was progressing, and lymph node repertoires were not examined. An increase in clonality was observed at ibrutinib response, with clonality remaining stable during sustained remission and falling back toward baseline at progression. Public clonotypes were found to be uncommon and were observed to contract or remain stable during treatment; the increase in clonality was shown to reflect expansion of private clonotypes at ibrutinib response. At baseline, clonality was higher than in age-matched healthy donors and showed a strong correlation with circulating CD8+ T-cell counts.

What the time point label conveys for this sample: roughly 12 months on ibrutinib. For TCR beta library preparation, approximately 2.2 micrograms of genomic DNA were isolated from cryopreserved PBMCs. Longitudinal blood samples from CLL patients on ibrutinib monotherapy were analyzed using high-throughput TCR beta sequencing. The patients took part in an open-label, single-center phase 2 trial of ibrutinib monotherapy. About this clone itself: Its antigen is not yet known. No much larger clonotype is one base removed from it; base qualities were not supplied.

Taken from the germline V gene (reference sequence), the CDR1 and CDR2 loops are SGHNT and YYREEE. The cysteine opens and the phenylalanine closes a CDR3 of 14 amino acids. Solely the CDR3 DNA is kept, with 42 bases framed from the first base. Between the V and J ends, shortened by 0 bases and 4 bases respectively, the junction contains 9 bases. A MiSeq instrument was used for deep resolution sequencing, which targeted depths ranging from 1 in 1 million up to 1 in 200,000 T cells, with coverage averaging 10x for each clonotype. The immunoSEQ hsTCRB Kit was used to generate TCR beta libraries. The paper's processing steps were these. Data were analyzed with ImmunoSEQ Data Assistant and ImmunoSEQ Analyzer, with V, D and J genes assigned per IMGT definitions. Clonality was computed as one minus normalized Shannon entropy of productive rearrangement frequencies, ranging from 0 to 1. Public clonotype analysis was restricted to overrepresented clonotypes comprising at least 0.05% of each patient's repertoire. Some 14 age-matched healthy donor repertoires from immuneACCESS served as clonality controls. This is the immuneACCESS table as TCRdb keeps it, with only in-frame sequences that have V and J called. A part of the clones is gone; compared with another copy, unresolved V genes explain less than half, and the rest is unexplained. The V and J calls and clone size come from that table; D and trimming were worked out from the DNA. In this sample the table shows roughly 150,000 clones, roughly 77% of which occur a single time. Roughly 2% of the sample lies in the top ten.

The receptor chain draws on TRBV5-4 and TRBJ2-3, with the D gene not clear enough to name. The sequence came from a human donor with chronic lymphocytic leukemia. The sequenced sample was PBMCs, obtained after 12 months of ibrutinib treatment. The CDR3 here reads CASSLEVLADTQYF. In nucleotide form, the sequence is TGTGCCAGCAGCTTGGAGGTGTTAGCAGATACGCAGTATTTT.